This T cell receptor (beta chain) comes out of a study of PD-1 blockade in mismatch repair-deficient tumors. Overall study context: Patients had about a dozen mismatch repair-deficient cancer types and were previously treated and progressing.

Remarks on this clone: Antigen: not known.

Study outcomes and limitations: Tumor-resident clones, often absent from pretreatment blood, expanded after pembrolizumab and then contracted.

Some clones are missing from TCRdb's copy, which holds only in-frame ones; the method was immunoSEQ multiplex PCR. The table has 50,000 or so clones, 65% to 85% seen once; the top ten hold about 8.1%. Mismatch repair deficiency was confirmed in all patients, by PCR or immunohistochemistry. The TCR-sequenced patients were a few responders to pembrolizumab. This CDR3 spans 17 amino acids. Germline CDR1 reads SGDLS; CDR2 reads YYNGEE. V trimming: 0 bases; J trimming: 5 bases; junction bases outside the gene matches: 7. The chain couples TRBV9 to TRBJ2-5; 13 bases line up with TRBD2. This sequence was found in an adult with mismatch repair-deficient cancer. Material: peripheral blood, obtained roughly 20 weeks after starting pembrolizumab. The CDR3 DNA is TGTGCCAGCAGCGTAGGACTAGCGGGAGGACTTGGGGAGACCCAGTACTTC. It is translated as CASSVGLAGGLGETQYF.